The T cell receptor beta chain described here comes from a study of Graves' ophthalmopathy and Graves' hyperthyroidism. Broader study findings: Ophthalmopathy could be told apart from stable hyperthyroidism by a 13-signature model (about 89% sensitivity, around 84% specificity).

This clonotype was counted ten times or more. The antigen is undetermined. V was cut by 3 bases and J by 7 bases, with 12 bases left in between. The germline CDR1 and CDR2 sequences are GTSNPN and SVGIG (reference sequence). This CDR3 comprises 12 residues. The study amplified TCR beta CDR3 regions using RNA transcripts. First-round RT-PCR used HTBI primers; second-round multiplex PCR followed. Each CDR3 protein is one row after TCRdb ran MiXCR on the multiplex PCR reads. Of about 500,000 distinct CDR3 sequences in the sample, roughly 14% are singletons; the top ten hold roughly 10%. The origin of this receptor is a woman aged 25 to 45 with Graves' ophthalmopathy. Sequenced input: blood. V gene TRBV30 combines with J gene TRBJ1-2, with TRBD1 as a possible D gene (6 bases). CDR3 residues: CAWRAGVGGYTF. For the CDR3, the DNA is TGTGCCTGGAGGGCAGGGGTGGGTGGCTACACCTTC.